This T cell receptor beta chain comes out of a study of T cells in Graves' hyperthyroidism and ophthalmopathy. The CDR3 spans 15 residues. With V trimmed by 0 bases and J by 3 bases, 2 bases remained unmatched. This clonotype occurred a few times. Authors of the study amplified TCR beta CDR3 regions from RNA transcripts. The TCR CDR3 first-round RT-PCR relied on the HTBI primer set. TCRdb reprocessed the multiplex PCR reads via MiXCR and lists one record per CDR3 protein. Seen here are about 640,000 distinct CDR3 sequences, less than 25% observed once, and the top ten hold roughly a third. At least 3 on the Clinical Activity Score was recorded for ophthalmopathy patients, who also had NOSPECS grade at least 4 and duration under 3 months. The source of the PBMCs was 8 to 10 ml of fresh peripheral blood.

The V and J genes are TRBV12-3 or TRBV12-4 and TRBJ2-5, with 9 positions matching TRBD2. The sequenced sample was blood. This receptor was taken from a man younger than 40 with Graves' ophthalmopathy. The CDR3 DNA reads as TGTGCCAGCAGTTTAGCGCGGGAGGGGGAAGAGACCCAGTACTTC. Translating it yields CASSLAREGEETQYF.